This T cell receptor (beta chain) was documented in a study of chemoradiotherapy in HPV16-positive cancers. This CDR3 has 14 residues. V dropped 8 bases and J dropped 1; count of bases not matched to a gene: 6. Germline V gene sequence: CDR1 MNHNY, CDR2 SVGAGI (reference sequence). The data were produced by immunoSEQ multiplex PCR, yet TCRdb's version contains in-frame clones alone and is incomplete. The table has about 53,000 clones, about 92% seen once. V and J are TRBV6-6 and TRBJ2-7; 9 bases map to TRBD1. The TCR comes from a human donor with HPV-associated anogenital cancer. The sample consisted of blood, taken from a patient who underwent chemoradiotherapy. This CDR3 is CASQQGARSYEQYF. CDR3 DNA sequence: TGTGCCAGCCAACAGGGGGCTAGGTCCTACGAGCAGTACTTC.